These 27 T cell receptor beta chains share one sample of origin, sequenced in a study of naive and memory T cell subsets. Amplification of ligated cDNA took four PCR rounds with SP2 and nested alpha and beta constant primers. TCRdb called the UMI-ligation and nested PCR reads again in MiXCR, with one record for every CDR3 protein. Of around 31,000 distinct CDR3 sequences in the sample, approximately 6.7% were seen once. Treatment denoted: skin biopsy from PPD injection site in Mantoux-positive individual. An oligonucleotide containing a UMI was ligated to the 3' end of TCR cDNA. This specimen consisted of skin, obtained from a tuberculin skin test site. These receptors all come from an adult in good health.

This clonotype was seen a few times. The chain combines TRBV18 with TRBJ1-1; D remains ambiguous. Germline CDR1 is KGHSH and CDR2 is LQKENI. The CDR3 consists of 14 residues. V lost 3 bases to trimming and J lost 7 bases, with 15 bases between them. The CDR3 region is CASSPPTRRSEAFF. Here the CDR3 DNA reads TGTGCCAGCTCACCCCCGACGCGCAGAAGTGAAGCTTTCTTT.

This clonotype has ten or more counts. V and J are TRBV5-1 and TRBJ2-1; no definite D call. The V gene's germline CDR1 is SGHRS and CDR2 YFSETQ. V lost 0 bases to trimming and J lost 6 bases, with 7 bases between them. This CDR3 has 13 amino acids. The CDR3 DNA follows: TGCGCCAGCAGCTTGGTCCCAGTCAATGAGCAGTTCTTC. Translation: CASSLVPVNEQFF.

In its sample, this clonotype was seen many times. The rearrangement uses TRBV11-2 and TRBJ2-5; D may be TRBD2 (5 bases). Germline V gene lookup returns CDR1 SGHAT and CDR2 FQNNGV. Trimming cost V 1 base and J 4 bases, with 13 bases left between them. The CDR3 has 15 amino acids. Here the CDR3 reads CASSLGGNVVETQYF. CDR3 in DNA: TGTGCCAGCAGCTTAGGAGGGAACGTGGTAGAGACCCAGTACTTC.

V is TRBV3-1 and J is TRBJ1-2; the match to TRBD1 covers 7 bases. Unmatched junction bases numbered 4, after V lost 1 base and J lost 5 bases. This CDR3 region has 14 residues. Germline lookup yields CDR1 LGHDT and CDR2 YNNKEL (reference sequence). CDR3 sequence reads: CASSQGTGAYGYTF. The CDR3 DNA reads as TGTGCCAGCAGCCAAGGAACAGGGGCTTATGGCTACACCTTC. Based on the CDR3 plus reference TRBV3-1 and TRBJ1-2, the full variable domain is DTAVSQTPKYLVTQMGNDKSIKCEQNLGHDTMYWYKQDSKKFLKIMFSYNNKELIINETVPNRFSPKSPDKAHLNLHINSLELGDSAVYFCASSQGTGAYGYTFGSGTRLTVV.

The gene calls are TRBV5-6 and TRBJ2-5; D unclear. Germline assignment: CDR1 SGHDT and CDR2 YYEEEE. Between the trimmed V and J ends, which lost 3 bases and 5 bases, there was a span of 11 bases. The CDR3 runs to 13 residues. DNA for the CDR3: TGTGCCAGCAGCTGGGGTAGGGCTGAGACCCAGTACTTC. Translating gives CASSWGRAETQYF. Full variable domain (rest looked up from reference TRBV5-6 and TRBJ2-5): DAGVTQSPTHLIKTRGQQVTLRCSPKSGHDTVSWYQQALGQGPQFIFQYYEEEERQRGNFPDRFSGHQFPNYSSELNVNALLLGDSALYLCASSWGRAETQYFGPGTRLLVL.

This clonotype has ten or more counts. The rearrangement joins TRBV13 to TRBJ2-7; the match to TRBD2 covers 12 bases. V gave up 4 bases and J gave up 0 bases; unmatched junction bases: 1. Germline assignment: CDR1 PRHDT and CDR2 FYEKMQ (reference sequence). This CDR3 comprises 15 residues. The CDR3 DNA reads as TGTGCCAGCAGCTCGGGACTAGCGGGCTCCTACGAGCAGTACTTC. Amino acid sequence: CASSSGLAGSYEQYF.

The chain employs TRBV7-6 and TRBJ2-5; TRBD2 might be the D (6 bases). Germline CDR1 is SGHVS and CDR2 is FNYEAQ. V was trimmed by 0 bases and J by 6 bases, leaving 11 bases between them. CDR3 length equals 14 residues. CDR3 protein: CASSLAGRSQTQYF. In nucleotides, the CDR3 is TGTGCCAGCAGCTTAGCGGGGAGGTCCCAGACCCAGTACTTC.

This clonotype appeared a few times. The chain is built from TRBV20-1 and TRBJ2-1, with 9 bases identical to TRBD1. CDR3 length: 19 residues. The germline gives CDR1 DFQATT, CDR2 SNEGSKA (reference sequence). V was clipped by 3 bases and J by 4 bases; unmatched bases: 19. For the CDR3, the DNA is TGCAGTGCTAGCAAGGGACAGGGAATCCCCGGGACTTGTTACAATGAGCAGTTCTTC. It codes for CSASKGQGIPGTCYNEQFF.

As concerns this clonotype: A read error may explain this, as a much larger clone is one base away. V gene TRBV7-8 combines with J gene TRBJ2-3; 11 bases agree with TRBD1. Germline V lookup: CDR1 SGHVS, CDR2 FQNEAQ. The CDR3 is 16 amino acids. Trimming at V came to 6 bases and at J to 2 bases, leaving 7 bases not matched to a gene. The DNA for the CDR3 is TGTGCCAGCAGTACCTTGGGACAGGGGGACACAGATACGCAGTATTTT. Residues: CASSTLGQGDTDTQYF.

This clonotype was counted a few times. V is TRBV11-2 and J is TRBJ2-3; D is unclear. V was trimmed by 5 bases and J by 11 bases, leaving 17 bases between them. This CDR3 comprises 13 residues. In germline, CDR1 is SGHAT, CDR2 FQNNGV. DNA of the CDR3: TGTGCCAGCAGCCCAAGTACCCGCGTTGGGCAGTATTTT. This translates into CASSPSTRVGQYF.

This clonotype came up many times. This chain joins TRBV6-1 and TRBJ1-5; D is uncertain. This CDR3 has 13 amino acids. Germline V lookup: CDR1 MNHNS, CDR2 SASEGT. V dropped 7 bases and J dropped 0 bases, with 7 bases sitting between them. This chain's CDR3 is CASIPTSNQPQHF. The CDR3 DNA is TGTGCCAGCATCCCCACTAGCAATCAGCCCCAGCATTTT.

The chain links TRBV6-1 to TRBJ1-2; 10 nucleotides match TRBD1. V lost 2 bases, J lost 4 bases, and 7 bases stayed unmatched. The CDR3 runs to 16 residues. Germline loops: CDR1 MNHNS, CDR2 SASEGT. CDR3 DNA: TGTGCCAGCAGTGAAAAAGGACAGGGGGTCGGCTATGGCTACACCTTC. Its protein is CASSEKGQGVGYGYTF.

The chain uses TRBV5-5 and TRBJ1-1, with D perhaps TRBD1 (6 bases). The CDR3 is made up of 15 amino acids. Trimming took 1 base from V and 4 from J, leaving 14 bases between them. Germline CDR1 SGHKS, CDR2 YYEKEE (reference sequence). The CDR3 reads CASSLLPGASTEAFF. The DNA for the CDR3 is TGTGCCAGCAGCTTGCTGCCGGGGGCGAGCACTGAAGCTTTCTTT.

This clonotype was observed many times. The J gene is TRBJ2-5, the V gene TRBV5-1, with 7 bases matching TRBD1. Germline CDR1 and CDR2: SGHRS and YFSETQ. This CDR3 has 14 amino acids. The J segment lost 4 bases and the V segment lost 4 bases, leaving 7 bases of the junction unmatched. In DNA form, the CDR3 reads TGCGCCAGCAGCGCGAGACAGGGTGCAGAGACCCAGTACTTC. Translating gives CASSARQGAETQYF.

This clonotype was recorded a few times. This chain uses TRBV9 with TRBJ2-2; no definite D call. The germline V gene encodes CDR1 SGDLS and CDR2 YYNGEE. V was clipped by 3 bases and J by 6 bases, with 3 bases between them. This CDR3 spans 11 amino acids. The CDR3 nucleotides read TGTGCCAGCAGCGGGGCCGGGGAGCTGTTTTTT. Its translation: CASSGAGELFF.

The V call is TRBV5-1, the J call TRBJ1-4, with D perhaps TRBD1 (6 bases). The CDR3 has 14 amino acids. Trimming removed 1 base at V and 8 bases at J, with 12 bases between. Germline V lookup: CDR1 SGHRS, CDR2 YFSETQ. This CDR3 is CASSLKGGYEKLFF. The CDR3 nucleotides are TGCGCCAGCAGCTTGAAGGGGGGATACGAAAAACTGTTTTTT.

Many counts were recorded for this clonotype. The chain employs TRBV11-2 and TRBJ2-5; tentative D call: TRBD1 (6 bases). V lost 5 bases, J lost 5 bases, and 21 bases lay in between. This CDR3 contains 16 residues. Germline V gives CDR1 SGHAT, CDR2 FQNNGV. CDR3 DNA: TGTGCCAGCAGCCCAGGGGCCCAGGGAGTGGGTGAGACCCAGTACTTC. It yields the protein CASSPGAQGVGETQYF.

Worth noting for this clonotype: This may be a read error: a much more frequent sequence differs by one nucleotide. This sequence joins TRBV5-1 and TRBJ1-2; maybe TRBD1 (6 bases). The CDR3 contains 16 residues. Trimming stripped 0 bases from V and 4 bases from J, with 16 bases between. CDR1 is SGHRS and CDR2 is YFSETQ in the germline V gene. This chain's CDR3 is CASSLGGKTGSYGYTF. As DNA, the CDR3 is TGCGCCAGCAGCTTGGGCGGAAAAACAGGGAGCTATGGCTACACCTTC. Combining the CDR3 with reference TRBV5-1 and TRBJ1-2 gives the whole variable domain KAGVTQTPRYLIKTRGQQVTLSCSPISGHRSVSWYQQTPGQGLQFLFEYFSETQRNKGNFPGRFSGRQFSNSRSEMNVSTLELGDSALYLCASSLGGKTGSYGYTFGSGTRLTVV.

This clonotype was seen repeatedly, ten times or more. This sequence joins TRBV12-3 or TRBV12-4 and TRBJ1-1; D unclear. Trimming took 2 bases from V and 2 from J, leaving 6 bases between them. The CDR3 length is 13 residues. CDR3 sequence: CASSLRSNTEAFF. The CDR3 bases are TGTGCCAGCAGTTTAAGGTCAAACACTGAAGCTTTCTTT.

There are many counts of this clonotype. The chain employs TRBV12-3 or TRBV12-4 and TRBJ2-7, with TRBD1 identical over 8 bases. This CDR3 contains 15 residues. The V gene end was trimmed by 7 bases and the J gene end by 3 bases; junction bases not matched to a gene: 11. The chain's CDR3 is CASTPGQGMDYEQYF. For the CDR3, the DNA is TGTGCCAGCACCCCTGGACAGGGAATGGACTACGAGCAGTACTTC.

This clonotype showed up many times. The chain links TRBV2 to TRBJ2-7; the D gene is possibly TRBD1 (6 bases). Trimming cost V 1 base and J 4 bases, with 17 bases left between them. Looked up from germline, CDR1 is SNHLY and CDR2 is FYNNEI. The CDR3 consists of 16 residues. This CDR3 reads CASSEGLGQGRYEQYF. In DNA, the CDR3 is TGTGCCAGCAGTGAAGGGTTGGGACAAGGACGTTACGAGCAGTACTTC.

There are many counts of this clonotype. The chain recombines TRBV19 with TRBJ1-3; no definite D call. V lost 9 bases and J 7 bases, leaving 10 bases between the germline ends. Per germline, CDR1 LNHDA and CDR2 SQIVND (reference sequence). This CDR3 is 11 amino acids long. The CDR3: CASPAGNTIYF. CDR3 bases: TGTGCCAGCCCCGCCGGGAACACCATATATTTT.

The V and J genes are TRBV12-3 or TRBV12-4 and TRBJ1-2; a weak D match, TRBD1 (6 bases). V lost 3 bases and J 8 bases, leaving 19 bases between the germline ends. This CDR3 comprises 15 residues. The CDR3 nucleotides are TGTGCCAGCAGTTTGACGGCGGGACACTTCACAGGCTACACCTTC. Its translation: CASSLTAGHFTGYTF.

In this sample, this clonotype is medium-sized (0.01 to 0.1%). V is TRBV6-2 or TRBV6-3 and J is TRBJ2-7; 9 nucleotides align to TRBD2. Germline values: CDR1 MNHEY, CDR2 SVGEGT. This CDR3 is 16 amino acids long. The junction had 16 bases not matched to a gene; V was cut back by 6 bases and J by 7 bases. The CDR3 is CASSPLGGGGGEEQYF. CDR3 bases: TGTGCCAGCAGCCCTCTGGGCGGCGGGGGGGGAGAGGAGCAGTACTTC.

In its sample, this clonotype was seen many times. This chain joins TRBV7-2 and TRBJ2-3; a weak D match, TRBD2 (5 bases). The CDR3 is 14 residues long. Trimming shortened V by 6 bases and J by 2 bases, and 12 bases separated the two germline ends. Germline V gene data show CDR1 as SGHTA and CDR2 as FQGNSA. As DNA, the CDR3 is TGTGCCAGCAGGAGCGGATTAAACACAGATACGCAGTATTTT. The encoded protein is CASRSGLNTDTQYF.

This clonotype has more than one count but fewer than ten. The gene calls are TRBV4-1 and TRBJ1-2; D may be TRBD1 (5 bases). Trimming took 0 bases from V and 3 from J, leaving 20 bases between them. Looked up from germline, CDR1 is MGHRA and CDR2 is YSYEKL. There are 18 residues in the CDR3. CDR3: CASSQDNYQLGLDYGYTF. The DNA of the CDR3 is TGCGCCAGCAGCCAAGATAATTACCAATTGGGGCTGGACTATGGCTACACCTTC.

In this sample, this clonotype turned up many times. V and J are TRBV20-1 and TRBJ2-3; TRBD2 might be the D (6 bases). Trimming left V 0 bases short and J 4 bases short, with 17 bases between. This CDR3 region has 16 residues. Germline V gene sequence: CDR1 DFQATT, CDR2 SNEGSKA (reference sequence). The CDR3 nucleotides read TGCAGTGCTAGAGATCTGGGGGGACCTTCCCCAGATACGCAGTATTTT. Encoded protein: CSARDLGGPSPDTQYF.